The rows below give T cell receptor beta chains drawn from one sample of a study of technical replicates of blood from several donors. Sequenced by immunoSEQ multiplex PCR; TCRdb stores in-frame clones only, minus some. The table includes around 50,000 clones, approximately 90% detected once. Sequencing was carried out using PBMCs. The receptors stem from a human donor in good health. Some clones in this sample may be carry-over from other donors' samples. Both conserved end residues are part of each CDR3. A D gene is named only where the DNA matches it firmly. Size values are once, few and many counts, or a class for expanded clones, and some rows have none.

V: TRBV15
J: TRBJ2-1
D: TRBD2
length: 15
size: once
CDR3: CATSRTSGGSNEQFF
DNA: TGTGCCACCAGCAGGACTAGCGGGGGGAGTAATGAGCAGTTCTTC

V: TRBV5-8
J: TRBJ1-5
D: -
length: 15
size: -
CDR3: CASSLLRGGNQPQHF
DNA: TGTGCCAGCAGCTTGTTGCGGGGCGGCAATCAGCCCCAGCATTTT

V: TRBV25-1
J: TRBJ1-4
D: TRBD1
length: 16
size: -
CDR3: CASSEMGQGVGEKLFF
DNA: TGTGCCAGCAGTGAAATGGGACAGGGGGTGGGTGAAAAACTGTTTTTT

V: TRBV5-1
J: TRBJ1-2
D: -
length: 18
size: -
CDR3: CASSAQTTGFRIIYGYTF
DNA: TGCGCCAGCAGCGCCCAAACTACAGGGTTTCGGATTATTTATGGCTACACCTTC

V: TRBV6-4
J: TRBJ2-7
D: TRBD1
length: 15
size: -
CDR3: CASSVETGGNYEQYF
DNA: TGTGCCAGCAGTGTCGAGACAGGGGGCAACTACGAGCAGTACTTC

V: TRBV14
J: TRBJ1-6
D: -
length: 15
size: -
CDR3: CASSHRTEGRSPLHF
DNA: TGTGCCAGCAGCCACCGGACAGAAGGCCGATCACCCCTCCACTTT

V: TRBV14
J: TRBJ2-3
D: TRBD2
length: 16
size: once
CDR3: CASSSKPGLGGDTQYF
DNA: TGTGCCAGCAGCTCGAAACCGGGACTAGGTGGAGATACGCAGTATTTT

V: TRBV19
J: TRBJ1-1
D: TRBD1
length: 15
size: once
CDR3: CASLPPGQANTEAFF
DNA: TGTGCCAGCCTGCCCCCGGGACAGGCGAACACTGAAGCTTTCTTT

V: TRBV19
J: TRBJ1-4
D: TRBD1
length: 13
size: -
CDR3: CASRGPTNEKLFF
DNA: TGTGCCAGCAGGGGGCCAACTAATGAAAAACTGTTTTTT

V: TRBV6-5
J: TRBJ2-7
D: -
length: 15
size: -
CDR3: CASSYSWADGLEQYF
DNA: TGTGCCAGCAGTTACTCCTGGGCAGATGGATTGGAGCAGTACTTC

V: TRBV4-1
J: TRBJ1-4
D: TRBD1
length: 15
size: -
CDR3: CASSHAGQGKEKLFF
DNA: TGCGCCAGCAGCCACGCGGGACAGGGCAAGGAAAAACTGTTTTTT